Listed below are T cell receptor beta chains from one sample, sequenced in a study of circulating and synovial CD4+ cells in juvenile arthritis. Data came from immunoSEQ multiplex PCR; TCRdb stores just in-frame clones and leaves some out. The repertoire holds about 1,800 clones, with around 90% as singletons. The sequenced sample consisted of HLA-DR+ CD4+ T cells from blood. These receptors originate from a human patient with juvenile idiopathic arthritis. Some clones in this sample may be carry-over from other donors' samples. CDR3s include the opening cysteine and the closing phenylalanine or tryptophan. Each record gives: clone size, J gene, D gene, V gene, CDR3 DNA, CDR3 protein. D genes are given only for firm matches. For some rows the clone size is stated as once, few or many, or as a class when expanded; others skip it.

clone_size: -; j_call: TRBJ2-7; d_call: TRBD1; v_call: TRBV7-8; cdr3_nt: TGTGCCAGCAGCTCGCACCGGGACAGAAACTACGAGCAGTACTTC; cdr3_aa: CASSSHRDRNYEQYF
clone_size: -; j_call: TRBJ1-5; d_call: -; v_call: TRBV7-9; cdr3_nt: TGTGCCAGCAGCTTAGGGGGCGCGACTCAGCCCCAGCATTTT; cdr3_aa: CASSLGGATQPQHF
clone_size: -; j_call: TRBJ1-2; d_call: -; v_call: TRBV2; cdr3_nt: TGTGCCAGCAGTTTCCCAGCATCCGGGGGCTACACCTTC; cdr3_aa: CASSFPASGGYTF
clone_size: -; j_call: TRBJ2-7; d_call: TRBD1; v_call: TRBV11-2; cdr3_nt: TGTGCCAGCAGCTTACCTTGGACAGGGGGAAGGTACGAGCAGTACTTC; cdr3_aa: CASSLPWTGGRYEQYF
clone_size: -; j_call: TRBJ1-5; d_call: -; v_call: TRBV30; cdr3_nt: TGTGCCTGGAGAGCACCAGGAGCGGATGAGCCCCAGCATTTT; cdr3_aa: CAWRAPGADEPQHF
clone_size: few; j_call: TRBJ1-1; d_call: -; v_call: TRBV29-1; cdr3_nt: TGCAGCGTTGATGGGTCGGGGGAAGCTGAAGCTTTCTTT; cdr3_aa: CSVDGSGEAEAFF
clone_size: -; j_call: TRBJ1-4; d_call: TRBD1; v_call: TRBV5-1; cdr3_nt: TGCGCCAGCAGCGGCGGGACAGGAAATGAAAAACTGTTTTTT; cdr3_aa: CASSGGTGNEKLFF
clone_size: once; j_call: TRBJ2-3; d_call: -; v_call: TRBV18; cdr3_nt: TGTGCCAGCTCACCACCCGATAGAATGTGGGATACGCAGTATTTT; cdr3_aa: CASSPPDRMWDTQYF
clone_size: -; j_call: TRBJ2-3; d_call: TRBD1; v_call: TRBV28; cdr3_nt: TGTGCCAGCAGCCAAACCGCGAGACAGGGCGGGACAGGTACGCAGTATTTT; cdr3_aa: CASSQTARQGGTGTQYF
clone_size: -; j_call: TRBJ2-7; d_call: -; v_call: TRBV2; cdr3_nt: TGTGCCAGCAGTGCCGTCTACGAGCAGTACTTC; cdr3_aa: CASSAVYEQYF
clone_size: once; j_call: TRBJ2-1; d_call: TRBD2; v_call: TRBV5-8; cdr3_nt: TGTGCCAGTGGGACTAGCGGCTTTTACGCCAATGAGCAGTTCTTC; cdr3_aa: CASGTSGFYANEQFF
clone_size: -; j_call: TRBJ1-1; d_call: -; v_call: TRBV6-1; cdr3_nt: TGTGCCAGCAGTGAAGCGGACGGACTGGTCGGTTTCTTT; cdr3_aa: CASSEADGLVGFF
clone_size: -; j_call: TRBJ1-5; d_call: TRBD1; v_call: TRBV5-6; cdr3_nt: TGTGCCAGCAGCTCGAGGACAGGGCCACAGCCCCAGCATTTT; cdr3_aa: CASSSRTGPQPQHF
clone_size: -; j_call: TRBJ1-6; d_call: -; v_call: TRBV6-5; cdr3_nt: TGTGCCAGCAGTAAACAGGGCCGAGATTCACCCCTCCACTTT; cdr3_aa: CASSKQGRDSPLHF
clone_size: -; j_call: TRBJ1-2; d_call: -; v_call: TRBV5-6; cdr3_nt: TGTGCCAGCAGCTTGTCGGGTCGGGGCAGGGGAGTATCTGGCTACACCTTC; cdr3_aa: CASSLSGRGRGVSGYTF
clone_size: -; j_call: TRBJ2-7; d_call: TRBD2; v_call: TRBV5-1; cdr3_nt: TGCGCCAGCAGCTTGCTAGCGGGAGGGTCCTACGAGCAGTACTTC; cdr3_aa: CASSLLAGGSYEQYF
clone_size: -; j_call: TRBJ2-7; d_call: -; v_call: TRBV7-6; cdr3_nt: TGTGCCAGCAGCTCCGACCCGGGACATACCTACGAGCAGTACTTC; cdr3_aa: CASSSDPGHTYEQYF
clone_size: once; j_call: TRBJ2-2; d_call: TRBD2; v_call: TRBV25-1; cdr3_nt: TGTGCCAGCAGTGATTCGGGACTAGCGAGGAACACCGGGGAGCTGTTTTTT; cdr3_aa: CASSDSGLARNTGELFF
clone_size: once; j_call: TRBJ1-1; d_call: -; v_call: TRBV7-2; cdr3_nt: TGTGCCAGCAGCTTAGCTTGGGGCCTGAACACTGAAGCTTTCTTT; cdr3_aa: CASSLAWGLNTEAFF
clone_size: once; j_call: TRBJ2-2; d_call: -; v_call: TRBV30; cdr3_nt: TGTGCCTGGAGAGAACTCTTCCTCACCGGGGAGCTGTTTTTT; cdr3_aa: CAWRELFLTGELFF
clone_size: -; j_call: TRBJ1-2; d_call: -; v_call: TRBV5-1; cdr3_nt: TGCGCCAGCAGCTTGGCAGTCGGGGGCTATGGCTACACCTTC; cdr3_aa: CASSLAVGGYGYTF
clone_size: -; j_call: TRBJ1-2; d_call: TRBD1; v_call: TRBV27; cdr3_nt: TGTGCCAGCAGTCGCACGGTACAGGGGGGGAACTATGGCTACACCTTC; cdr3_aa: CASSRTVQGGNYGYTF
clone_size: -; j_call: TRBJ1-3; d_call: -; v_call: TRBV5-6; cdr3_nt: TGTGCCAGCAGCTTGGCCAGATTAAACACCATATATTTT; cdr3_aa: CASSLARLNTIYF
clone_size: -; j_call: TRBJ2-7; d_call: TRBD2; v_call: TRBV19; cdr3_nt: TGTGCCAGTAGTTCTCGGGGGGACCGGACCTACGAGCAGTACTTC; cdr3_aa: CASSSRGDRTYEQYF
clone_size: -; j_call: TRBJ1-1; d_call: -; v_call: TRBV5-6; cdr3_nt: TGTGCCAGCAGCTCAAACACGAACACTGAAGCTTTCTTT; cdr3_aa: CASSSNTNTEAFF
clone_size: -; j_call: TRBJ2-1; d_call: -; v_call: TRBV25-1; cdr3_nt: TGTGCCAGCAGTGAGGGAGGCGGGACTTCCTACAATGAGCAGTTCTTC; cdr3_aa: CASSEGGGTSYNEQFF
clone_size: -; j_call: TRBJ2-3; d_call: -; v_call: TRBV9; cdr3_nt: TGTGCCAGCAGCGTAACCAGTGCTAGCACAGATACGCAGTATTTT; cdr3_aa: CASSVTSASTDTQYF
clone_size: -; j_call: TRBJ2-7; d_call: TRBD2; v_call: TRBV29-1; cdr3_nt: TGCAGCGCTTCGATTACTAGCGGGGCGAGTAGTCCCTACGAGCAGTACTTC; cdr3_aa: CSASITSGASSPYEQYF
clone_size: -; j_call: TRBJ2-2; d_call: -; v_call: TRBV6-1; cdr3_nt: TGTGCCAGCAGTGAAGTTGCAGTATCCTGGGGGCTAAACACCGGGGAGCTGTTTTTT; cdr3_aa: CASSEVAVSWGLNTGELFF
clone_size: -; j_call: TRBJ2-5; d_call: -; v_call: TRBV15; cdr3_nt: TGTGCCACCAGCAGAGATAGGTTGGGGGGGCGGGAGACCCAGTACTTC; cdr3_aa: CATSRDRLGGRETQYF
clone_size: -; j_call: TRBJ1-1; d_call: TRBD1; v_call: TRBV15; cdr3_nt: TGTGCCACCAGCAGAGGCCCCACAGGGGGAGCTTTCTTT; cdr3_aa: CATSRGPTGGAFF
clone_size: -; j_call: TRBJ1-2; d_call: -; v_call: TRBV5-6; cdr3_nt: TGTGCCAGCAGCTCAATCTCCCGGCGAGGGGGAAGAGGCTACACCTTC; cdr3_aa: CASSSISRRGGRGYTF
clone_size: -; j_call: TRBJ1-1; d_call: -; v_call: TRBV6-5; cdr3_nt: TGTGCCAGTAGATGGGCGGGGAACACTGAAGCTTTCTTT; cdr3_aa: CASRWAGNTEAFF
clone_size: -; j_call: TRBJ1-1; d_call: -; v_call: TRBV9; cdr3_nt: TGTGCCAGCAGCCTGTCGAGGGACTCGGGCGCTGAAGCTTTCTTT; cdr3_aa: CASSLSRDSGAEAFF
clone_size: -; j_call: TRBJ2-7; d_call: TRBD2; v_call: TRBV5-1; cdr3_nt: TGCGCCAGCAGCTTTTGGACTAGCGGGACGGTCCACTACGAGCAGTACTTC; cdr3_aa: CASSFWTSGTVHYEQYF
clone_size: -; j_call: TRBJ2-5; d_call: TRBD2; v_call: TRBV5-1; cdr3_nt: TGCGCCAGCAGCTTGGAGGGACTAGCGGTCGCGAGGGGAGAGACCCAGTACTTC; cdr3_aa: CASSLEGLAVARGETQYF
clone_size: -; j_call: TRBJ2-1; d_call: TRBD2; v_call: TRBV5-3; cdr3_nt: TGTGCCAGAAGCTTGGTAGGACTAGCGTACTACAATGAGCAGTTCTTC; cdr3_aa: CARSLVGLAYYNEQFF
clone_size: -; j_call: TRBJ1-6; d_call: TRBD1; v_call: TRBV6-5; cdr3_nt: TGTGCCAGCAGTTACTCTACAGGGGAAAATTCACCCCTCCACTTT; cdr3_aa: CASSYSTGENSPLHF
clone_size: -; j_call: TRBJ1-5; d_call: TRBD1; v_call: TRBV7-2; cdr3_nt: TGTGCCAGCAGCTGGGACAGGGGTAATCAGCCCCAGCATTTT; cdr3_aa: CASSWDRGNQPQHF
clone_size: -; j_call: TRBJ1-1; d_call: TRBD1; v_call: TRBV13; cdr3_nt: TGTGCCAGCAGCTTAGCCGGGACAGGGAACACTGAAGCTTTCTTT; cdr3_aa: CASSLAGTGNTEAFF
clone_size: -; j_call: TRBJ2-7; d_call: TRBD1; v_call: TRBV5-6; cdr3_nt: TGTGCCAGCAGCCTGGGACAGAGCTACGAGCAGTACTTC; cdr3_aa: CASSLGQSYEQYF
clone_size: -; j_call: TRBJ1-6; d_call: TRBD1; v_call: TRBV4-3; cdr3_nt: TGCGCCAGCAGCCGACAGGGGGATAATTCCCCCCTCCACTTT; cdr3_aa: CASSRQGDNSPLHF
clone_size: -; j_call: TRBJ1-2; d_call: TRBD1; v_call: TRBV7-2; cdr3_nt: TGTGCCAGCAGCTTCGACAGGGTACGAGGCTATGGCTACACCTTC; cdr3_aa: CASSFDRVRGYGYTF
clone_size: -; j_call: TRBJ1-2; d_call: -; v_call: TRBV5-1; cdr3_nt: TGCGCCAGCAGCTTGGAACCAGGATATGGCTACACCTTC; cdr3_aa: CASSLEPGYGYTF
clone_size: -; j_call: TRBJ2-2; d_call: TRBD1; v_call: TRBV11-3; cdr3_nt: TGTGCCAGCGGGGGTGACCGGGACAGAGACACCGGGGAGCTGTTTTTT; cdr3_aa: CASGGDRDRDTGELFF
clone_size: -; j_call: TRBJ2-7; d_call: TRBD2; v_call: TRBV5-6; cdr3_nt: TGTGCCAGCAGCTTGGTGGTTGGACTAGCGGGAAGGTGGGGGGAGCAGTACTTC; cdr3_aa: CASSLVVGLAGRWGEQYF
clone_size: -; j_call: TRBJ1-1; d_call: -; v_call: TRBV30; cdr3_nt: TGTGCCTGGAGTGCCTCAGGGTTGAGAGCTTTCTTT; cdr3_aa: CAWSASGLRAFF
clone_size: -; j_call: TRBJ1-4; d_call: -; v_call: TRBV30; cdr3_nt: TGTGCCTGGGGGGGGGAAACCGCTAATGAAAAACTGTTTTTT; cdr3_aa: CAWGGETANEKLFF
clone_size: few; j_call: TRBJ2-2; d_call: -; v_call: TRBV29-1; cdr3_nt: TGCAGCGTTGACCAGAAAAACACCGGGGAGCTGTTTTTT; cdr3_aa: CSVDQKNTGELFF
clone_size: -; j_call: TRBJ2-3; d_call: -; v_call: TRBV5-4; cdr3_nt: TGTGCCAGCAGCTTACCGGGCACAGATACGCAGTATTTT; cdr3_aa: CASSLPGTDTQYF
clone_size: few; j_call: TRBJ2-4; d_call: TRBD1; v_call: TRBV6-4; cdr3_nt: TGTGCCAGCAGTGACACAGGGGGCAAAAACATTCAGTACTTC; cdr3_aa: CASSDTGGKNIQYF
clone_size: -; j_call: TRBJ2-6; d_call: -; v_call: TRBV14; cdr3_nt: TGTGCCAGCAGTCCGAGGCTCTCTGGGGCCAACGTCCTGACTTTC; cdr3_aa: CASSPRLSGANVLTF
clone_size: once; j_call: TRBJ1-4; d_call: TRBD1; v_call: TRBV4-2; cdr3_nt: TGTGCCAGCAGCCAAGACCCGGGACAGGGAAATGAAAAACTGTTTTTT; cdr3_aa: CASSQDPGQGNEKLFF
clone_size: -; j_call: TRBJ2-3; d_call: TRBD2; v_call: TRBV29-1; cdr3_nt: TGCAGCGTTGAAGATTACGGACTAGCGACTAGCACAGATACGCAGTATTTT; cdr3_aa: CSVEDYGLATSTDTQYF
clone_size: -; j_call: TRBJ2-5; d_call: TRBD2; v_call: TRBV15; cdr3_nt: TGTGCCACCAGCAGAGACCGGACTAGCGGGAGAATACAAGAGACCCAGTACTTC; cdr3_aa: CATSRDRTSGRIQETQYF
clone_size: -; j_call: TRBJ2-5; d_call: TRBD1; v_call: TRBV18; cdr3_nt: TGTGCCAGCTCACCCCGGGACAGCTTCATGCCGGAGCAGTACTTC; cdr3_aa: CASSPRDSFMPEQYF
clone_size: -; j_call: TRBJ2-3; d_call: TRBD1; v_call: TRBV28; cdr3_nt: TGTGCCAGCAGTCCCGTGACAGGGTTTATAGATACGCAGTATTTT; cdr3_aa: CASSPVTGFIDTQYF
clone_size: -; j_call: TRBJ1-5; d_call: TRBD1; v_call: TRBV28; cdr3_nt: TGTGCCAGCAGCCGCGGACAGGGGCGCAATCAGCCCCAGCATTTT; cdr3_aa: CASSRGQGRNQPQHF